Sequencing of this TCR beta chain was carried out in a study of T-cell memory formation after mild COVID-19. Overall study results and limits: Several responding clones turned up in pre-infection memory, indicating that cross-reactive memory may have taken part.

TCRdb redid the calling of the 5' RACE reads with MiXCR, one entry per CDR3 protein. In the table there are 530,000 or so distinct CDR3 sequences, 17% of which are singletons. Germline loops: CDR1 SGHTA, CDR2 FQGNSA. J lost 4 bases, V lost 5 bases, and 6 bases had no gene match. CDR3 length equals 15 residues. Notes on this clonotype: The antigen is undetermined.

What was sequenced was PBMCs or a T cell subset sorted from them (not recorded which). The gene calls are TRBV7-2 and TRBJ2-3; TRBD2 aligns across 10 bases. The TCR was taken from an adult woman who had mild COVID-19 (a few samples of this study predate the infection). Cell type and time point are not known. CDR3 region: CASSRTSGASDTQYF. CDR3 DNA sequence: TGTGCCAGCAGCAGAACTAGCGGGGCCTCAGATACGCAGTATTTT.